These 31 T cell receptor beta chains share one sample of origin, sequenced in a study of shared clonotypes between healthy human individuals. Some clones are missing from TCRdb's copy, which holds only in-frame ones; the method was immunoSEQ multiplex PCR. Here the sample spans around 2,100,000 clones, around 96% being singletons. Positive CCR7 selection of CD45RO-negative cells yielded the naive CD8 cells, and terminally differentiated effector memory CD45RA+ cells were excluded. The sequenced material came from naive CD8+ T cells sorted from blood. The receptors shown here come from a man aged 18-30 years in good health.

This clone was seen a single time. The V and J genes are TRBV7-8 and TRBJ2-1, with D possibly TRBD2 on 8 matching bases. V dropped 7 bases and J dropped 8 bases, with 18 bases sitting between them. This CDR3 is 14 amino acids long. From germline, CDR1 is SGHVS and CDR2 FQNEAQ. The CDR3 DNA sequence: TGTGCCAGCAAGCTCGGGAGGGGGCGCGATGAGCAGTTCTTC. This sequence encodes CASKLGRGRDEQFF.

V usage is TRBV6-1 and J usage is TRBJ1-5; TRBD1 is a possible D gene (6 bases). The germline CDR1 and CDR2 sequences are MNHNS and SASEGT. The CDR3 is 14 amino acids. V was cut by 2 bases and J by 6 bases, with 11 bases left in between. CDR3 sequence reads: CASSELGAGQPQHF. Written as DNA, the CDR3 is TGTGCCAGCAGTGAATTGGGGGCCGGTCAGCCCCAGCATTTT.

As regards this clone: Other DNA sequences within the sample encode an identical CDR3. The J gene is TRBJ2-7, the V gene TRBV4-1; no firm D call. CDR1 and CDR2 (germline): MGHRA, YSYEKL. CDR3 length: 13 amino acids. Trimming took off 1 base at V and 2 bases at J, with 6 bases between the two ends. CDR3 sequence (DNA): TGCGCCAGCAGCCAAGCAGGTACCTACGAGCAGTACTTC. As protein: CASSQAGTYEQYF.

V gene TRBV5-4 combines with J gene TRBJ2-7; 14 bases fit TRBD2. The CDR3 contains 13 residues. Germline CDR1 SGHNT, CDR2 YYREEE (reference sequence). Trimming removed 10 bases from V and 6 bases from J; junction bases left unmatched: 6. The CDR3 DNA reads TGTGCCGGAGGGACTAGCGGGAGTATCGAGCAGTACTTC. Its translation is CAGGTSGSIEQYF.

About this clone itself: Distinct nucleotide sequences in the sample also encode this CDR3. V usage is TRBV27 and J usage is TRBJ1-5; a weak D match, TRBD1 (5 bases). The germline CDR1 and CDR2 sequences are MNHEY and SMNVEV (reference sequence). The germline V and J ends were trimmed by 3 bases and 0 bases, with 12 bases remaining between them. The CDR3 spans 16 residues. The CDR3 DNA reads TGTGCCAGCAGTTTGGGCGGGGGATATAGCAATCAGCCCCAGCATTTT. Translated: CASSLGGGYSNQPQHF.

In its sample, this clone was seen a few times. Other DNA sequences from this sample encode an identical CDR3 as well. CDR3 DNA: TGCAGTGCTTTAGTAAACACTGAAGCTTTCTTT. Translation: CSALVNTEAFF. The chain is built from TRBV20-1 and TRBJ1-1; D uncertain. CDR3 length: 11 amino acids. The V end was cut by 5 bases, the J end by 2 bases, with 6 bases between. Germline values: CDR1 DFQATT, CDR2 SNEGSKA (reference sequence).

As to this clone: Distinct nucleotide sequences in the sample also encode this CDR3. The V call is TRBV29-1, the J call TRBJ2-1; no definite D call. The germline CDR1 and CDR2 sequences are SQVTM and ANQGSEA. There are 12 residues in the CDR3. The V end lost 6 bases, the J end lost 0 bases, and 6 bases lay between the germline ends. The CDR3 here is CSVDSSYNEQFF. In nucleotides, the CDR3 is TGCAGCGTAGATAGCTCCTACAATGAGCAGTTCTTC.

The chain has TRBV10-3 and TRBJ1-4; D possibly corresponds to TRBD1 (6 bases). This CDR3 contains 16 residues. V lost 3 bases and J lost 2, with 13 bases in between. CDR1 and CDR2 from the germline V gene are ENHRY and SYGVKD. CDR3 protein: CAISDSQGRTNEKLFF. The DNA of the CDR3 is TGTGCCATCAGTGATAGCCAGGGGAGGACTAATGAAAAACTGTTTTTT.

This chain joins TRBV5-8 and TRBJ1-2, with D unresolved. Trimming shortened V by 7 bases and J by 7 bases, and 8 bases separated the two germline ends. Germline CDR1 and CDR2: SGHTS and YDEGEE. CDR3 length equals 10 residues. This CDR3 reads CASGRVGYTF. The DNA of the CDR3 is TGTGCCAGCGGCCGCGTTGGCTACACCTTC. Using reference TRBV5-8 and TRBJ1-2 for the parts outside the CDR3, the full variable domain is EAGVTQSPTHLIKTRGQQATLRCSPISGHTSVYWYQQALGLGLQFLLWYDEGEERNRGNFPPRFSGRQFPNYSSELNVNALELEDSALYLCASGRVGYTFGSGTRLTVV.

V gene TRBV5-6 combines with J gene TRBJ2-5; D remains ambiguous. V was clipped by 3 bases and J by 5 bases, with 8 bases between them. CDR3 length equals 12 residues. CDR1 SGHDT and CDR2 YYEEEE come from the germline V gene. This CDR3 reads CASSYKVETQYF. The CDR3 DNA reads TGTGCCAGCAGCTACAAAGTTGAGACCCAGTACTTC.

The J gene is TRBJ2-2, the V gene TRBV5-1; TRBD1 matches at 12 bases. The CDR3 has 21 residues. Trimming took 2 bases from V and 4 from J; bases not matched to a gene: 18. Germline-derived CDR1 and CDR2 are SGHRS and YFSETQ. CDR3 protein: CASSFKGQGAIVERATGELFF. In DNA form, the CDR3 reads TGCGCCAGCAGCTTCAAGGGACAGGGGGCGATTGTAGAAAGGGCCACCGGGGAGCTGTTTTTT.

The rearrangement joins TRBV6-6 to TRBJ2-7, with D tentatively TRBD1 (5 bases). V was clipped by 4 bases and J by 7 bases, with 14 bases between them. The germline V gene has CDR1 MNHNY and CDR2 SVGAGI (reference sequence). The CDR3 length is 13 residues. The chain's CDR3 is CASSSQGLWEQYF. DNA of the CDR3: TGTGCCAGCAGTTCCCAGGGTTTGTGGGAGCAGTACTTC.

V gene TRBV7-9 combines with J gene TRBJ2-1; TRBD1 or TRBD2 may be the D gene (7 bases each). V lost 5 bases and J lost 1, with 15 bases in between. Germline values: CDR1 SEHNR, CDR2 FQNEAQ (reference sequence). The CDR3 length is 16 residues. The CDR3 coding sequence is TGTGCCAGCAGCCCAGCAGCGGGACAGTCCTACAATGAGCAGTTCTTC. Translated, it gives CASSPAAGQSYNEQFF.

The rearrangement joins TRBV5-3 to TRBJ1-2; the match to TRBD1 covers 9 bases. TRBV5-3 is an ORF, with its function uncertain. The V and J ends lost 3 bases and 7 bases, in that order; junction bases with no gene match: 7. The CDR3 is 14 amino acids. The CDR3 nucleotides are TGTGCCAGAAGCTCCCGACAGGGGGATAGTGGCTACACCTTC. Translating it yields CARSSRQGDSGYTF.

The chain has TRBV30 and TRBJ2-2; D unclear. This CDR3 region has 14 residues. Trimming removed 0 bases at V and 3 bases at J, with 8 bases between. Germline V lookup: CDR1 GTSNPN, CDR2 SVGIG (reference sequence). CDR3 in DNA: TGTGCCTGGAGTGTAACACCGTACACCGGGGAGCTGTTTTTT. Protein: CAWSVTPYTGELFF.

The genes are TRBV11-2 and TRBJ1-5; D uncertain. Trimming shortened V by 1 base and J by 6 bases, and 10 bases separated the two germline ends. The germline CDR1 and CDR2 sequences are SGHAT and FQNNGV. The CDR3 is 14 residues long. The CDR3 nucleotides are TGTGCCAGCAGCTTAGCGGTCACGGGTCAGCCCCAGCATTTT. It encodes CASSLAVTGQPQHF.

The V gene is TRBV11-2, the J gene TRBJ2-5; 8 nucleotides agree with TRBD2. This CDR3 has 15 residues. The germline gives CDR1 SGHAT, CDR2 FQNNGV. The V gene end was trimmed by 3 bases and the J gene end by 2 bases; junction bases not matched to a gene: 5. The CDR3, as DNA: TGTGCCAGCAGCTTTTTAGCGGGGATTCAAGAGACCCAGTACTTC. Its protein is CASSFLAGIQETQYF.

This chain connects TRBV7-2 to TRBJ1-6; TRBD1 matches at 7 bases. Trimming cost V 5 bases and J 10 bases; bases outside gene matches: 14. The CDR3 loop spans 16 amino acids. Germline V gene sequence: CDR1 SGHTA, CDR2 FQGNSA. The CDR3 sequence is CASSTHPGDSLSPLHF. Written as DNA, the CDR3 is TGTGCCAGCAGCACTCATCCAGGGGACAGCCTCTCACCCCTCCACTTT. The full variable domain, with the rest looked up from reference TRBV7-2 and TRBJ1-6, is GAGVSQSPSNKVTEKGKDVELRCDPISGHTALYWYRQSLGQGLEFLIYFQGNSAPDKSGLPSDRFSAERTGGSVSTLTIQRTQQEDSAVYLCASSTHPGDSLSPLHFGNGTRLTVT.

Worth noting for this clone: At the DNA level, this CDR3 is encoded by other sequences in the same sample as well. The chain uses TRBV27 and TRBJ2-7; no definite D call. From germline, CDR1 is MNHEY and CDR2 SMNVEV (reference sequence). Deletions cut 6 bases from V and 0 bases from J, with 6 bases between. This CDR3 comprises 12 residues. CDR3 in DNA: TGTGCCAGCAGCCACAACTCCTACGAGCAGTACTTC. It encodes CASSHNSYEQYF.

The chain links TRBV7-2 to TRBJ2-3, with D hard to call. From germline, CDR1 is SGHTA and CDR2 FQGNSA. The CDR3 totals 14 residues. The V gene lost 3 bases and the J gene lost 2 bases, with 9 bases spanning the gap. This chain's CDR3 is CASSLVSTTDTQYF. The CDR3 DNA follows: TGTGCCAGCAGCTTGGTTAGTACCACAGATACGCAGTATTTT.

The chain has TRBV28 and TRBJ2-7, with D perhaps TRBD2 (5 bases). This CDR3 is 12 amino acids long. Germline CDR1 reads MDHEN; CDR2 reads SYDVKM. Trimming removed 6 bases at V and 5 bases at J, with 11 bases between. The CDR3 here is CASRPTRDEQYF. CDR3 coding DNA: TGTGCCAGCAGACCCACGAGGGACGAGCAGTACTTC.

This rearrangement joins TRBV27 to TRBJ1-5; TRBD1 is a possible D gene (5 bases). V was clipped by 3 bases and J by 3 bases, with 12 bases between them. The CDR3 loop spans 15 amino acids. The germline V gene encodes CDR1 MNHEY and CDR2 SMNVEV (reference sequence). Here the CDR3 reads CASSFRQGFNQPQHF. The CDR3 bases are TGTGCCAGCAGTTTCAGGCAGGGATTCAATCAGCCCCAGCATTTT.

The rearrangement uses TRBV4-1 and TRBJ2-2; D may be TRBD2 (7 bases). CDR3 length: 14 amino acids. The V gene's germline CDR1 is MGHRA and CDR2 YSYEKL. Deletions cut 6 bases from V and 5 bases from J, with 13 bases between. In nucleotides, the CDR3 is TGCGCCAGCAGGACGAGGGGGGGGACCGGGGAGCTGTTTTTT. Translated: CASRTRGGTGELFF.

This clone was detected only a few times. The chain uses TRBV7-9 and TRBJ1-1, with D unclear. Germline CDR1 SEHNR, CDR2 FQNEAQ (reference sequence). This CDR3 has 15 residues. Deletions cut 5 bases from V and 0 bases from J, with 13 bases between. CDR3: CASSPEGLMNTEAFF. The DNA for the CDR3 is TGTGCCAGCAGCCCAGAGGGCCTGATGAACACTGAAGCTTTCTTT.

J is TRBJ2-7 and V is TRBV11-2; no reliable D call. Trimming removed 0 bases at V and 6 bases at J, with 9 bases between. The germline CDR1 and CDR2 sequences are SGHAT and FQNNGV. The CDR3 consists of 13 residues. The CDR3 loop reads CASSLESAGEQYF. CDR3 DNA sequence: TGTGCCAGCAGCTTAGAATCGGCCGGCGAGCAGTACTTC.

The chain has TRBV7-2 and TRBJ1-3; D call uncertain. V lost 3 bases and J 2 bases, leaving 8 bases between the germline ends. The CDR3 sequence is 14 residues long. Germline V gene sequence: CDR1 SGHTA, CDR2 FQGNSA. This chain's CDR3 is CASSLGIAGNTIYF. The CDR3 DNA reads TGTGCCAGCAGCTTGGGAATCGCTGGAAACACCATATATTTT.

The count of this clone is one. This chain links TRBV7-6 with TRBJ1-6, with TRBD1 as a possible D gene (5 bases). The ends were cut back, 2 bases at V and 0 bases at J, with 8 bases in the middle. Germline values: CDR1 SGHVS, CDR2 FNYEAQ. The CDR3 length is 16 residues. CDR3 residues: CASSLYGGSYNSPLHF. The CDR3 nucleotides are TGTGCCAGCAGCTTATACGGGGGCTCCTATAATTCACCCCTCCACTTT. The whole variable domain, remainder taken from reference TRBV7-6 and TRBJ1-6, is GAGVSQSPRYKVTKRGQDVALRCDPISGHVSLYWYRQALGQGPEFLTYFNYEAQQDKSGLPNDRFSAERPEGSISTLTIQRTEQRDSAMYRCASSLYGGSYNSPLHFGNGTRLTVT.

J is TRBJ2-7 and V is TRBV27; possibly TRBD1 or TRBD2 for D (5 bases each). The V gene lost 5 bases and the J gene lost 0 bases, with 17 bases spanning the gap. The CDR3 consists of 16 residues. Germline V gives CDR1 MNHEY, CDR2 SMNVEV (reference sequence). The CDR3 sequence: CASSPSWGSDSYEQYF. As DNA, the CDR3 is TGTGCCAGCAGTCCTTCATGGGGGTCGGACTCCTACGAGCAGTACTTC.

Details on this clone: The sample has other DNA sequences that encode this CDR3 too. The rearrangement links TRBV28 to TRBJ2-1; a possible D gene is TRBD2 (6 bases). The CDR3 is 13 residues long. From germline, CDR1 is MDHEN and CDR2 SYDVKM. Trimming took 6 bases from V and 2 from J, leaving 8 bases between them. The CDR3 loop reads CASSPGAYNEQFF. The CDR3, as DNA: TGTGCCAGCAGCCCGGGGGCCTACAATGAGCAGTTCTTC. Supplemented by reference TRBV28 and TRBJ2-1, the full variable domain reads DVKVTQSSRYLVKRTGEKVFLECVQDMDHENMFWYRQDPGLGLRLIYFSYDVKMKEKGDIPEGYSVSREKKERFSLILESASTNQTSMYLCASSPGAYNEQFFGPGTRLTVL.

This sequence joins TRBV13 and TRBJ2-2; D not certain. The germline V gene has CDR1 PRHDT and CDR2 FYEKMQ (reference sequence). V lost 2 bases and J lost 6, with 7 bases in between. The CDR3 contains 13 residues. The CDR3 coding sequence is TGTGCCAGCAGCTTAATTACCGCCGGGGAGCTGTTTTTT. It encodes CASSLITAGELFF.

The chain employs TRBV7-9 and TRBJ1-4; tentative D call: TRBD1 (5 bases). This CDR3 spans 13 amino acids. In germline, CDR1 is SEHNR, CDR2 FQNEAQ (reference sequence). Deletions cut 1 base from V and 7 bases from J, with 7 bases between. This CDR3 is CASSLVGGEKLFF. CDR3 in DNA: TGTGCCAGCAGCTTAGTTGGGGGTGAAAAACTGTTTTTT. Filled out from reference TRBV7-9 and TRBJ1-4, the complete variable domain reads DTGVSQNPRHKITKRGQNVTFRCDPISEHNRLYWYRQTLGQGPEFLTYFQNEAQLEKSRLLSDRFSAERPKGSFSTLEIQRTEQGDSAMYLCASSLVGGEKLFFGSGTQLSVL.